This TCR beta chain derives from a study of CD8 T cells in Susac syndrome. TEMRA cells were FACS-enriched, unlike CD8+ and CD4+ T cells, which were negatively isolated. An input of 0.5 to 1 ug of RNA was subjected to reverse transcription using random hexamers. Coverage of TCR beta CDR3 amplification by immunoSEQ multiplex PCR extended to 54 Vbeta and 13 Jbeta. TCRdb re-derived calls from the immunoSEQ multiplex PCR reads in MiXCR, one entry per CDR3 protein. The sample contains about 120,000 distinct CDR3 sequences, roughly 95% of which appear only once. CDR1 is SEHNR and CDR2 is FQNEAQ in the germline V gene (reference sequence). Trimming removed 5 bases from V and 7 bases from J; junction bases left unmatched: 7. The CDR3 spans 14 residues.

The sequence derives from a human donor with Susac syndrome. The gene calls are TRBV7-9 and TRBJ1-2; 10 bases are shared with TRBD1. Sequenced input: CD4+ T cells from PBMCs. The chain's CDR3 is CASSGRQGAFGYTF. Written as DNA, the CDR3 is TGTGCCAGCAGCGGACGACAGGGGGCGTTTGGCTACACCTTC.